This T cell receptor (beta chain) was documented in a study of blood T cell repertoires in COVID-19 (dated by TCRdb to between 2020 and 2021). About the investigation overall: The collaborator samples originated in the United States, Italy and Spain and spanned the acute and convalescent phases of COVID-19. The prospective study material was composed of cDNA or gDNA derived from T cells, B-cell-depleted T cells, or PBMCs. Deeply sampled blood TCRbeta repertoires from subjects exposed to, actively infected with, or recovered from COVID-19 were included in the dataset. The repertoires were released in a freely available public database intended as a resource for research on the immune response to SARS-CoV-2. The samples were drawn from two sources: the first 160 participants of the ongoing ImmuneRACE study, and 950 to 1,500 subjects contributed by 6 global collaborators. The sample metadata nearly always contained a de-identified subject ID, COVID-19 status, age in years and sex. Where HLA class I and class II types were available, the types were taken from metadata supplied by the sample provider, not from assay-based typing. The study at large found these results: Clinical and demographic metadata were provided uncurated, with the amount varying by source and participant.

One collaborating source in Seattle enrolled patients while the patients were actively infected and followed the patients over time throughout the course of disease. Whole blood was collected in K2EDTA tubes by collaborating institutions according to the institutions' own protocols. Collaborator samples were shipped for TCRbeta analysis as frozen whole blood, isolated PBMCs, or DNA extracted from either sample type. The immunoSEQ Assay, a bias-controlled multiplex PCR, was used to amplify TCRbeta CDR3 regions from genomic DNA. In the source study's methods: Within the assay, amplification of reference gene primers was used to estimate how many nucleated cells each sample contained. Sequence reads were collapsed and filtered to measure the absolute abundance of every unique TCRbeta CDR3 rearrangement. Productive Simpson clonality was computed per sample as the square root of Simpson's diversity index over productive rearrangements. This immuneACCESS table, as held by TCRdb, lists in-frame sequences with V and J called but not all clones. Of the missing ones, under half trace to an unresolved V gene in checked studies; the others have no known cause. V and J calls and clone size are given by that table; D and trimming were obtained from the DNA. This sample is represented by roughly 230,000 clones; nearly 90% of them were singletons. The top ten hold 2.1% of the sample.

This clone was observed a handful of times. No cognate antigen has been identified for it. Per-base quality was not reported, and no clone a single base away is much larger than it. The clonotype was recovered from a woman aged 55-70 years with COVID-19, enrolled during active disease. Sequencing used peripheral blood.

The DNA sequence is TGTGCCAGCAGTTGGACAGGGGGCTACGAGCAGTACTTC. It codes for CASSWTGGYEQYF. This sequence uses TRBV6-2 or TRBV6-3 and TRBJ2-7; the central 10 bases match TRBD1. Germline trimming amounts to 4 bases on V and 3 bases on J, with 0 as the count of junction bases outside the gene matches. From a lookup of the germline V gene, CDR1 and CDR2 are MNHEY and SVGEGT. The CDR3 starts with the cysteine, ends with the phenylalanine, and has 13 residues. Only the CDR3 portion is preserved as DNA: 39 bases, with reading frame beginning at the first base.